This T cell receptor (beta chain) came from a study of shared clonotypes between healthy human individuals. Only in-frame clones appear in the TCRdb table, and some are missing; sequencing was by immunoSEQ multiplex PCR. There are over 2,000,000 clones in the sample; 90% to 95% occur only once, and over 1.5% lies in the top ten. It was CD45RO-negative cells, positively selected for CCR7, that made up naive CD8 cells, with terminally differentiated effector memory CD45RA+ cells excluded. CDR3 length: 15 residues. V was clipped by 0 bases and J by 10 bases; unmatched bases: 6. Germline CDR1 and CDR2: SGHDT and YYEEEE.

This clonotype was obtained from a man aged 18 to 35 in good health. Some clones in this sample may be carry-over from other donors' samples. The sample taken for sequencing was naive CD8+ T cells from PBMCs. The chain recombines TRBV5-6 with TRBJ1-6, with 8 bases identical to TRBD1. As DNA, the CDR3 is TGTGCCAGCAGCTTGGCTCAGGGGGCGAGGTCACCCCTCCACTTT. Its translation is CASSLAQGARSPLHF.